Described below is a single TCR beta chain sequence and its context. Time point given: patch test 1, 2 weeks after DPC sensitization. The sample's treatment: therapeutic diphenylcyclopropenone sensitization with weekly scalp DPC. Extraction of total RNA was performed on unfractionated whole blood. One entry per CDR3 protein, called by TCRdb with MiXCR from the RACE reads. The sample includes roughly 52,000 distinct CDR3 sequences, 8% to 13% seen only once; the top ten take about 1.7%. This sample is drawn from a study of human T cells and chemical hapten exposure. Study-level information: Patches that contained 0.01% DPC were applied to the upper back and read at 6 days.

The receptor's source is a woman aged 40 to 50 with alopecia areata. Some clones in this sample may be carry-over from other donors' samples. Sequencing used whole blood, obtained in connection with sensitization to the hapten diphenylcyclopropenone (DPC).

The CDR3 here is CSARGENTGELFF. The CDR3 nucleotides read TGCAGTGCTAGGGGAGAGAACACCGGGGAGCTGTTTTTT. The chain combines TRBV20-1 with TRBJ2-2, with a weak D call TRBD2 (5 bases). The germline V gene has CDR1 DFQATT and CDR2 SNEGSKA (reference sequence). The CDR3 has 13 residues. The V gene lost 3 bases and the J gene lost 1 base, with 6 bases spanning the gap.